The 5 T cell receptor beta chains below were found in one sample sequenced in a study of T cells after yellow fever vaccination. TCRdb fed the 5' RACE reads into MiXCR, producing one record per CDR3 protein. The top ten hold less than 0.95% of the sample, which has approximately 150,000 distinct CDR3 sequences, over 7% seen once. This material consisted of CD4+ T cells sorted from PBMCs, taken 5 days after the yellow fever booster vaccination. The source of these receptors is a man under 40 who received the YFV17D yellow fever vaccine.

Ten or more counts support this clonotype. The rearrangement uses TRBV4-3 and TRBJ2-1; no reliable D call. The V gene lost 0 bases and the J gene lost 9 bases, with 6 bases spanning the gap. The germline CDR1 and CDR2 sequences are LGHNA and YSLEER. The CDR3 length is 12 residues. CDR3 residues: CASSQDWGEQFF. CDR3 sequence (DNA): TGCGCCAGCAGCCAAGATTGGGGTGAGCAGTTCTTC.

This clonotype has at least ten counts. This rearrangement joins TRBV24-1 to TRBJ1-2; D not certain. Trimming shortened V by 3 bases and J by 8 bases, and 6 bases separated the two germline ends. The CDR3 runs 11 residues. Germline CDR1 and CDR2: KGHDR and SFDVKD. CDR3 sequence (DNA): TGTGCCACCAGTGATGAAGGGGGCTACACCTTC. Translated, it gives CATSDEGGYTF.

This clonotype appeared a few times. CDR3 loop: CASSLVWSRTEAFF. The DNA of the CDR3 is TGTGCCAGCAGCTTGGTGTGGTCTCGCACTGAAGCTTTCTTT. The chain is built from TRBV5-5 and TRBJ1-1; the D is unclear. CDR3 length equals 14 residues. The germline V gene has CDR1 SGHKS and CDR2 YYEKEE (reference sequence). V was pared by 0 bases and J by 4 bases, with 10 bases between.

This clonotype was counted ten times or more. The chain employs TRBV5-4 and TRBJ2-1; TRBD1 matches at 12 bases. V lost 4 bases to trimming and J lost 6 bases; unmatched junction nucleotides: 5. This CDR3 spans 15 amino acids. The germline V gene encodes CDR1 SGHNT and CDR2 YYREEE (reference sequence). CDR3 nucleotide sequence: TGTGCCAGCAGCATGGGACAGGGGGCAGGCAATGAGCAGTTCTTC. It codes for CASSMGQGAGNEQFF.

This clonotype was recorded at least ten times. The genes are TRBV10-3 and TRBJ2-3, with 16 nucleotides matching TRBD2. V gave up 10 bases and J gave up 4 bases; unmatched junction bases: 8. This CDR3 has 16 amino acids. Looked up from germline, CDR1 is ENHRY and CDR2 is SYGVKD. CDR3 loop: CATEGLAGGQSDTQYF. The DNA for the CDR3 is TGTGCCACCGAGGGACTAGCGGGAGGGCAGTCAGATACGCAGTATTTT.